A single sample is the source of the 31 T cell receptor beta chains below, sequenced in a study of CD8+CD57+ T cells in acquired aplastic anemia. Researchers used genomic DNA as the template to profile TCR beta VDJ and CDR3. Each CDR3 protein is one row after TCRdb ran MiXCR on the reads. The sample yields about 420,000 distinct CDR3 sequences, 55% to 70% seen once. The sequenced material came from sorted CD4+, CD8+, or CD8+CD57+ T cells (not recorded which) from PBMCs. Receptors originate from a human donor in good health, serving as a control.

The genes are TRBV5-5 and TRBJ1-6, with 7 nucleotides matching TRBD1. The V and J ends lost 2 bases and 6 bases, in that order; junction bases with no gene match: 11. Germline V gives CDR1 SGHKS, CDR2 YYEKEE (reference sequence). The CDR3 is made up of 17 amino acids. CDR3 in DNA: TGTGCCAGCAGCTTATATTTCCCGGACAGGTTTAATTCACCCCTCCACTTT. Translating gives CASSLYFPDRFNSPLHF.

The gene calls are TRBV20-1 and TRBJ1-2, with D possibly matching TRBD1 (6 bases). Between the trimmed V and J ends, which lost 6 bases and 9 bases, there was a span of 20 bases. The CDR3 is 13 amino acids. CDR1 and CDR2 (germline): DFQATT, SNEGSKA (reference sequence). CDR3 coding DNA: TGCAGTGCCGGCGGGGGCCGCTACGAGCGCTACACCTTC. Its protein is CSAGGGRYERYTF.

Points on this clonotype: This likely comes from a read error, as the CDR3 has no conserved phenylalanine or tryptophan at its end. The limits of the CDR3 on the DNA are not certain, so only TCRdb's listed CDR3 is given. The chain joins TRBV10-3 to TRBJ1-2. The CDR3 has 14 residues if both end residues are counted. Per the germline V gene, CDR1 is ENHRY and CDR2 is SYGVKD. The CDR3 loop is CAISNDLDSYGYAH.

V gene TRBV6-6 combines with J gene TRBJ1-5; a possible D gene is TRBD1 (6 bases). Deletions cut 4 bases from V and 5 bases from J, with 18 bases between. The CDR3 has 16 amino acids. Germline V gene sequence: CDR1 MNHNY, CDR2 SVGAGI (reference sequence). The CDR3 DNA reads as TGTGCCAGCAGTTTTGGGGGGGGCGCCGGCCATCAGCCCCAGCATTTT. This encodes CASSFGGGAGHQPQHF.

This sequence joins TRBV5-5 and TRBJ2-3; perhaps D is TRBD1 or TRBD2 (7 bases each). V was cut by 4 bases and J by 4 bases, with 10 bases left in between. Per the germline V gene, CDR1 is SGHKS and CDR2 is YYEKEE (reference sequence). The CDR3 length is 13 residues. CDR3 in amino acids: CASSAGGADTQYF. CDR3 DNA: TGTGCCAGCAGCGCAGGGGGGGCAGATACGCAGTATTTT.

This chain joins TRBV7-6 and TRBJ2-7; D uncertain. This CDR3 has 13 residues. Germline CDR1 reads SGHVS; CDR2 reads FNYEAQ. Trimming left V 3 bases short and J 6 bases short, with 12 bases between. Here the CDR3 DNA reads TGTGCCAGCAGCTTGACCGGCGAATCCGAGCAGTACTTC. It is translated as CASSLTGESEQYF. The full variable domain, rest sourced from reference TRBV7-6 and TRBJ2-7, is GAGVSQSPRYKVTKRGQDVALRCDPISGHVSLYWYRQALGQGPEFLTYFNYEAQQDKSGLPNDRFSAERPEGSISTLTIQRTEQRDSAMYRCASSLTGESEQYFGPGTRLTVT.

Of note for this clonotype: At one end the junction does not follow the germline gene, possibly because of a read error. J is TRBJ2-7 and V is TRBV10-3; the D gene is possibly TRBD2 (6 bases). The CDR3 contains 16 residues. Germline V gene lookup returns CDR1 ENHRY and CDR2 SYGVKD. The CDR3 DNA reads TGTGCCAGCAGTTACTCGAGTCTCGCGGGACCCTACGAGCAGTACTTC. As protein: CASSYSSLAGPYEQYF.

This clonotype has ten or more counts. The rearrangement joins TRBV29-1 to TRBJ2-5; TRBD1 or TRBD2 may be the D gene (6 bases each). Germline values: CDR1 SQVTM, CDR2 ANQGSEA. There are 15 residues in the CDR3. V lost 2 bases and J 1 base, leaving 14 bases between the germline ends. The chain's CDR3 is CSVEKGGGVQETQYF. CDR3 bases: TGCAGCGTTGAAAAGGGGGGCGGGGTCCAAGAGACCCAGTACTTC.

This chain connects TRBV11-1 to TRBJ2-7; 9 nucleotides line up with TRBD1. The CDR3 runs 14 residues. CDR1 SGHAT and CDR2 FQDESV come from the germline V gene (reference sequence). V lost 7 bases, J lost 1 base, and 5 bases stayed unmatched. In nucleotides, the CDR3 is TGTGCCAGCATTGGACAGGGGACTTCCTACGAGCAGTACTTC. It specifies CASIGQGTSYEQYF.

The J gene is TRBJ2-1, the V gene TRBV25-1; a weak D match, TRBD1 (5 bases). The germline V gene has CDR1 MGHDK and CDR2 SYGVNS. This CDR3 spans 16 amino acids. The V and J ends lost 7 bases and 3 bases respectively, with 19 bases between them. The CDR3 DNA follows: TGTGCCAGCAACCCCGGTTTAGGGGCGTACTACAATGAGCAGTTCTTC. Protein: CASNPGLGAYYNEQFF.

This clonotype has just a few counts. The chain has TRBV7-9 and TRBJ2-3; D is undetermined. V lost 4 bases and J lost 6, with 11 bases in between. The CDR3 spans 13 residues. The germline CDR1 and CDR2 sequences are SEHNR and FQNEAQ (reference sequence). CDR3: CASSSNPGDTQYF. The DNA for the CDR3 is TGTGCCAGCAGCTCGAACCCTGGGGATACGCAGTATTTT.

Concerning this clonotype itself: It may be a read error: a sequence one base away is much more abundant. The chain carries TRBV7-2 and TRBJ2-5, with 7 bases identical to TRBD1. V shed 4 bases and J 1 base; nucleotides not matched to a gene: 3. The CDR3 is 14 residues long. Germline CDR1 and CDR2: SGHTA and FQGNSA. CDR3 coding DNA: TGTGCCAGCAGCTCAGACAGGGTCCAAGAGACCCAGTACTTC. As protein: CASSSDRVQETQYF.

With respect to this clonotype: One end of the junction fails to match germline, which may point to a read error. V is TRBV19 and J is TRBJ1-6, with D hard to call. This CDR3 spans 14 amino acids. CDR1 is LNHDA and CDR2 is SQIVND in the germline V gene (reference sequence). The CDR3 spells CASSTGPLESLLFF. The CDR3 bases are TGTGCCAGTAGTACAGGACCATTAGAGTCACTCCTCTTCTTT.

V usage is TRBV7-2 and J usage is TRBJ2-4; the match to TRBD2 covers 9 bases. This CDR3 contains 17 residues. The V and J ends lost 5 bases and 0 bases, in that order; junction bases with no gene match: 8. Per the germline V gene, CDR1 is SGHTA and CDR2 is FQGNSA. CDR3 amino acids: CASSPAGGGAAKNIQYF. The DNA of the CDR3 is TGTGCCAGCAGCCCAGCGGGGGGAGGAGCAGCCAAAAACATTCAGTACTTC.

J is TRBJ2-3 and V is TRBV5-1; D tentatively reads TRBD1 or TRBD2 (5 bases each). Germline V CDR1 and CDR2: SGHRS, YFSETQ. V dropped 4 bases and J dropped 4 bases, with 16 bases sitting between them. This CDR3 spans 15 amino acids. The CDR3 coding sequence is TGCGCCAGCAGCCATGATTTCGGGGCGGCAGATACGCAGTATTTT. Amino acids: CASSHDFGAADTQYF.

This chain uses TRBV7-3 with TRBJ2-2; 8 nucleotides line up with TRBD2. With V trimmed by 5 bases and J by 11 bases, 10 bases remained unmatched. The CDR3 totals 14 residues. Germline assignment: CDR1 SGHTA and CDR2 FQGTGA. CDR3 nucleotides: TGTGCCAGCAGCGGGTCAAGCGGGGGCGGTGAGCTGTTTTTT. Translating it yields CASSGSSGGGELFF.

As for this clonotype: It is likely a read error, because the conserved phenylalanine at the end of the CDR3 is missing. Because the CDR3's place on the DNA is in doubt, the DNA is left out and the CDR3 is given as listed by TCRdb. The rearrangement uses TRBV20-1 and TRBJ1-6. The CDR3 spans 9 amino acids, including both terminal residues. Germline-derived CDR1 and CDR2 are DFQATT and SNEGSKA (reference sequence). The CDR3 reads CSARDQLSI.

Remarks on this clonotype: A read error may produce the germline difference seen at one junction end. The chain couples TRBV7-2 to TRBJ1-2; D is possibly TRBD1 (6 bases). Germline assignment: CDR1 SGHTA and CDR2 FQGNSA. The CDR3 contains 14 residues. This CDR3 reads CASSNTGGHPDTQF. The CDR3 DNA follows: TGTGCCAGCAGCAACACGGGGGGGCACCCAGATACGCAGTTC.

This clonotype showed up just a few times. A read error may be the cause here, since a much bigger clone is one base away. The CDR3 sequence: CASGRDRGPETQYF. CDR3 sequence (DNA): TGTGCCAGCGGTCGGGACAGGGGACCGGAGACCCAGTACTTC. V usage is TRBV2 and J usage is TRBJ2-5; 10 bases fit TRBD1. V shed 8 bases and J 5 bases; nucleotides not matched to a gene: 8. Germline loops: CDR1 SNHLY, CDR2 FYNNEI. This CDR3 is 14 amino acids long.

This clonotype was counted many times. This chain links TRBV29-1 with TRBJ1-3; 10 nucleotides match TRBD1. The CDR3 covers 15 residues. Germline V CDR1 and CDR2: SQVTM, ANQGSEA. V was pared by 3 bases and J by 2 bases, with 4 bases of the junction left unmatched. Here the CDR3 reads CSVELGQGTGNTIYF. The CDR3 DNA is TGCAGCGTTGAGCTGGGACAGGGGACTGGAAACACCATATATTTT.

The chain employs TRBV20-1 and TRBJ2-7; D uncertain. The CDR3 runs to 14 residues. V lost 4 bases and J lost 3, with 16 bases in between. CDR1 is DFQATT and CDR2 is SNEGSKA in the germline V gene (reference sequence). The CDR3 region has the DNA TGCAGTGCTACAAGGCAGGATTTTGGCTACGAGCAGTACTTC. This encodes CSATRQDFGYEQYF.

The CDR3 sequence: CASSLSRDRGRTEAFF. The CDR3 DNA reads TGCGCCAGCAGCTTATCCCGGGACAGGGGGAGGACTGAAGCTTTCTTT. The chain carries TRBV5-1 and TRBJ1-6; 11 bases are a match to TRBD1. With the DNA end fitting TRBJ1-1 better, the J assignment may be wrong. The CDR3 contains 16 residues. Germline V gene sequence: CDR1 SGHRS, CDR2 YFSETQ.

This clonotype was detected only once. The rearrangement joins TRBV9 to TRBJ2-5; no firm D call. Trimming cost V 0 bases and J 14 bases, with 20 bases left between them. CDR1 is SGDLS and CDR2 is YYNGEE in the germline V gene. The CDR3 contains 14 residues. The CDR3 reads CASSVGTGRVPLYF. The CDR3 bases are TGTGCCAGCAGCGTAGGCACGGGTAGAGTGCCCCTCTACTTC.

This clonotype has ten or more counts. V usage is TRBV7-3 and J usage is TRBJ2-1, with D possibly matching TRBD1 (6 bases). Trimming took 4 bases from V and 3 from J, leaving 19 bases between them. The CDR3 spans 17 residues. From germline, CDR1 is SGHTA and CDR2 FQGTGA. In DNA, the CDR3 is TGTGCCAGCAGCTCACGGGACGACAGGCGTCTCTACAATGAGCAGTTCTTC. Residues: CASSSRDDRRLYNEQFF. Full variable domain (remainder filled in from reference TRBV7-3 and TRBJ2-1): GAGVSQTPSNKVTEKGKYVELRCDPISGHTALYWYRQSLGQGPEFLIYFQGTGAADDSGLPNDRFFAVRPEGSVSTLKIQRTERGDSAVYLCASSSRDDRRLYNEQFFGPGTRLTVL.

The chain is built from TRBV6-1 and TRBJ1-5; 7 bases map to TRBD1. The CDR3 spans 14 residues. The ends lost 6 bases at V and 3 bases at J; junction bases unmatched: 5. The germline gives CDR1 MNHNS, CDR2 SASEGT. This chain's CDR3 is CASRRTGDNQPQHF. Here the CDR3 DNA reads TGTGCCAGCAGGCGGACAGGAGACAATCAGCCCCAGCATTTT.

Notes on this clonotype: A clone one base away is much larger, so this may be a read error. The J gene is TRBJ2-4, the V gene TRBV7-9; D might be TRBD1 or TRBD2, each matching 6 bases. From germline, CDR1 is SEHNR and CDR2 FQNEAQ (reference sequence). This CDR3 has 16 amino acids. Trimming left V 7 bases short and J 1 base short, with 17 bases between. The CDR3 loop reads CASNFGGGEAKNIQYF. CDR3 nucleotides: TGTGCCAGCAACTTCGGAGGGGGAGAGGCCAAAAACATTCAGTACTTC.

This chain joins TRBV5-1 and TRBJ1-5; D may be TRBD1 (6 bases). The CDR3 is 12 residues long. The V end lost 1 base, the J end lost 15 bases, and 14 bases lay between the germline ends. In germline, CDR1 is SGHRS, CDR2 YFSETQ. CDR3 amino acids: CASSLPGRDTHF. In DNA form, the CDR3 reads TGCGCCAGCAGCTTGCCAGGGAGGGACACGCATTTT.

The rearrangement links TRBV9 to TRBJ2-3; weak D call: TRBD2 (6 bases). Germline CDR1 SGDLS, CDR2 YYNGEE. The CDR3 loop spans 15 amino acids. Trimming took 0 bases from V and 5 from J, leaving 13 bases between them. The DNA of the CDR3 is TGTGCCAGCAGCGTAGAAGGGTTGGGGGGAGATACGCAGTATTTT. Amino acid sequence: CASSVEGLGGDTQYF.

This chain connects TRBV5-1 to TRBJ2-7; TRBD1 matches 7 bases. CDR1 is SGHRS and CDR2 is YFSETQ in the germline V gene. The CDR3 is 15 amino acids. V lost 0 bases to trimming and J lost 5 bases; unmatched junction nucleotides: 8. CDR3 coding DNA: TGCGCCAGCAGCTTGGAAACACAGGGGTGGAACGAGCAGTACTTC. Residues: CASSLETQGWNEQYF. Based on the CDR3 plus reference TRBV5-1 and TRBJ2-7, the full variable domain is KAGVTQTPRYLIKTRGQQVTLSCSPISGHRSVSWYQQTPGQGLQFLFEYFSETQRNKGNFPGRFSGRQFSNSRSEMNVSTLELGDSALYLCASSLETQGWNEQYFGPGTRLTVT.

CDR3 sequence reads: CASSFSGGTGDNVLTF. CDR3 DNA sequence: TGTGCCAGCAGCTTCTCGGGGGGCACTGGGGATAACGTCCTGACTTTC. The rearrangement uses TRBV7-2 and TRBJ2-6; D is perhaps TRBD2 (7 bases). Per germline, CDR1 SGHTA and CDR2 FQGNSA. Trimming removed 3 bases at V and 10 bases at J, with 19 bases between. This CDR3 has 16 residues.

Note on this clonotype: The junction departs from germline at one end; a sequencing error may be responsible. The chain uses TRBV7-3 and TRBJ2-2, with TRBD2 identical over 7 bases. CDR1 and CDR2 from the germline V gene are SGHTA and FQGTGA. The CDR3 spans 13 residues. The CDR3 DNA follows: TGTGCCAGCAGGGGGGGGGGGACCGGCGAGCTGTTTTTT. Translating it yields CASRGGGTGELFF.